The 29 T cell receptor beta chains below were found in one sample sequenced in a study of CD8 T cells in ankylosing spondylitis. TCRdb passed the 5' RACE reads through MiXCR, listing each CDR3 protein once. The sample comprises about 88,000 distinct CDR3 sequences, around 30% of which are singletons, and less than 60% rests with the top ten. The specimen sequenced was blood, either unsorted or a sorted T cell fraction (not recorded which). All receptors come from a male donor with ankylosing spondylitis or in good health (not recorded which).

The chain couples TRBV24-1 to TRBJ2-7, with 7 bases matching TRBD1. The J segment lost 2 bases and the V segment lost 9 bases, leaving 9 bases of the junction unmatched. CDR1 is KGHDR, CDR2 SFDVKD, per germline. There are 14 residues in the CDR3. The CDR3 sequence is CATASVDRTYEQYF. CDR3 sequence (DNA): TGTGCCACCGCTTCAGTGGACAGGACCTACGAGCAGTACTTC.

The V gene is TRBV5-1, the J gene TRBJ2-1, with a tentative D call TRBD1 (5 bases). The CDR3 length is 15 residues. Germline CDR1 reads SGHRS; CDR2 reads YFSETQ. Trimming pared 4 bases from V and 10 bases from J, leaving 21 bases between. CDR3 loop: CASSPDTLAHREQFF. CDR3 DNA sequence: TGCGCCAGCAGCCCCGACACCCTTGCCCACAGGGAGCAGTTCTTC.

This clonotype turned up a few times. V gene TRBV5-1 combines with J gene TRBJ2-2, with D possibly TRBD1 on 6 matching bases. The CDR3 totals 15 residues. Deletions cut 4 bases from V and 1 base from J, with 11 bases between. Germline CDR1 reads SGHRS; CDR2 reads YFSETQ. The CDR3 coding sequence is TGCGCCAGCAGCCAAATACAGGGGAACACCGGGGAGCTGTTTTTT. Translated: CASSQIQGNTGELFF.

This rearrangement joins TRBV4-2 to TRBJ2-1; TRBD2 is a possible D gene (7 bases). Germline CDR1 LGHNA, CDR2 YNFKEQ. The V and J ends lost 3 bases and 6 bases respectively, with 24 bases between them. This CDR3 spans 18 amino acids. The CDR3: CASSQGAGAESVINEQFF. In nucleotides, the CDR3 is TGTGCCAGCAGCCAGGGCGCGGGGGCTGAATCGGTCATCAATGAGCAGTTCTTC.

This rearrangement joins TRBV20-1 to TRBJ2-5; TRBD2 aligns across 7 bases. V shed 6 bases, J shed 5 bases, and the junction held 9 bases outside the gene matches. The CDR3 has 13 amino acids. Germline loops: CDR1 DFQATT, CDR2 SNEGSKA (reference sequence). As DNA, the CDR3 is TGCAGTGCAGAGGGACGGGGAGGGGAGACCCAGTACTTC. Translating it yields CSAEGRGGETQYF.

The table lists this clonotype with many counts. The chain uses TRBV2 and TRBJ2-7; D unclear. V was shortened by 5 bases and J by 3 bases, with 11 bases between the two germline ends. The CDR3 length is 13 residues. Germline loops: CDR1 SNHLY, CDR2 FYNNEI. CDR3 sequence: CASSPSDGYEQYV. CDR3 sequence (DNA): TGTGCCAGCAGTCCATCAGACGGCTACGAGCAGTACGTC.

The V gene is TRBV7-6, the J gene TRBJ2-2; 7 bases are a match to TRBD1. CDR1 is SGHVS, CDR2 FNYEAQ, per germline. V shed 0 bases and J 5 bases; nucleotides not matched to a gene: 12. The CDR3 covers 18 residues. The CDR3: CASSLARNRGTGTGELFF. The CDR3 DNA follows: TGTGCCAGCAGCTTAGCGCGGAACAGGGGAACGGGGACCGGGGAGCTGTTTTTT.

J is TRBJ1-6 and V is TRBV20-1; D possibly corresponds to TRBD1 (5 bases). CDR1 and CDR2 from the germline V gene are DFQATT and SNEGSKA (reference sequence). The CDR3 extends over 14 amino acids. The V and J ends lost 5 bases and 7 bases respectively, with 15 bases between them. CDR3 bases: TGCAGTGCTGAGTTGGGCCAGGGCAATTCACCCCTCCACTTT. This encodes CSAELGQGNSPLHF.

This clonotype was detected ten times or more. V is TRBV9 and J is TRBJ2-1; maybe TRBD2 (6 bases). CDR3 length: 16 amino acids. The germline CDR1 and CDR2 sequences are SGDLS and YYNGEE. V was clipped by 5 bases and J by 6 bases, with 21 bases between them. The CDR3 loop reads CASRDRTREKFNEQFF. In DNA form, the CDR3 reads TGTGCCAGCAGGGACCGGACACGGGAGAAATTCAATGAGCAGTTCTTC.

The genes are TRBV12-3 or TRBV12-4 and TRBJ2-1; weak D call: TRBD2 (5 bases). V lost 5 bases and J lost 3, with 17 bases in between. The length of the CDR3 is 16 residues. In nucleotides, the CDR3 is TGTGCCAGCAGTCCCTTTATAGAGGCGGGCTACAATGAGCAGTTCTTC. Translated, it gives CASSPFIEAGYNEQFF.

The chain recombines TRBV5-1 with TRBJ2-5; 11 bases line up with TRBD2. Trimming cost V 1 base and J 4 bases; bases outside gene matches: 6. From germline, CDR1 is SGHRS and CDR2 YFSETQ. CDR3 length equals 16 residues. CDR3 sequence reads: CASSLRASGGPETQYF. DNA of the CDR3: TGCGCCAGCAGCTTGCGTGCTAGCGGGGGGCCAGAGACCCAGTACTTC.

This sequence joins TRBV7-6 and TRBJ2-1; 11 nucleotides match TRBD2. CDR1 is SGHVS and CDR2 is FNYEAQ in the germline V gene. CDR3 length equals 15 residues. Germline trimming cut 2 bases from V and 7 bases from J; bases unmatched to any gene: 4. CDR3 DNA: TGTGCCAGCAGCTTACTAGCGGGAGGCCCAAATGAGCAGTTCTTC. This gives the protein CASSLLAGGPNEQFF.

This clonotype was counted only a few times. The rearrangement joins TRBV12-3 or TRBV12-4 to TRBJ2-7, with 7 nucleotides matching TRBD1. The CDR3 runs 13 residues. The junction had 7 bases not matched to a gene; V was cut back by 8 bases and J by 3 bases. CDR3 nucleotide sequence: TGTGCCAGCGGACAGGAAATCGTCTACGAGCAGTACGTC. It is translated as CASGQEIVYEQYV.

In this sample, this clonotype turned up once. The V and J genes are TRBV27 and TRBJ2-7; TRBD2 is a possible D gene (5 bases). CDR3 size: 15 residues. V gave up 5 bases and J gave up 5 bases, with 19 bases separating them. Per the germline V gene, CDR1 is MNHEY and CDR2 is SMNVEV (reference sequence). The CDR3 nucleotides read TGTGCCAGCAGTCCGAGAGGGCGATCGGCGGACGAGCAGTACTTC. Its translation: CASSPRGRSADEQYF.

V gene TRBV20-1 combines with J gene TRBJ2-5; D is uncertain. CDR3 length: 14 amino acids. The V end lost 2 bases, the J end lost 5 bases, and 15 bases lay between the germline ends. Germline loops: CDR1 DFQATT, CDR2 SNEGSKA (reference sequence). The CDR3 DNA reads TGCAGTGCTAGAAATAGACCATACGGGGAGACCCAGTACTTC. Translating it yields CSARNRPYGETQYF.

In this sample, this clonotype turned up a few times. The CDR3 coding sequence is TGTGCCAGCAGTTTATCGTTCCAGGTCATAATGTATGGCTACACCTTC. Amino acid sequence: CASSLSFQVIMYGYTF. The chain is built from TRBV27 and TRBJ1-2; D remains ambiguous. Germline CDR1 is MNHEY and CDR2 is SMNVEV (reference sequence). V was clipped by 0 bases and J by 5 bases, with 16 bases between them. There are 16 residues in the CDR3.

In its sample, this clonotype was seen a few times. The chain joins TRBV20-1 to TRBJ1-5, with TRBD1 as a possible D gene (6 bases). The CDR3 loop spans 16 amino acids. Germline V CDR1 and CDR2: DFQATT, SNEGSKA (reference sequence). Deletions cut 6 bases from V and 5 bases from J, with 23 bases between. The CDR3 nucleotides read TGCAGTGCATCCGATTTCGGGGGGCTCGGGGATCAGCCCCAGCATTTT. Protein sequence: CSASDFGGLGDQPQHF.

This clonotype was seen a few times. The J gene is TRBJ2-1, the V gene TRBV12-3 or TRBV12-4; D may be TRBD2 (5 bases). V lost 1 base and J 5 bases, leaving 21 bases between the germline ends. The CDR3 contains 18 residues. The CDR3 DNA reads TGTGCCAGCAGTTTAGTAGCTCTCGGGGATCGTGGAGACAATGAGCAGTTCTTC. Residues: CASSLVALGDRGDNEQFF.

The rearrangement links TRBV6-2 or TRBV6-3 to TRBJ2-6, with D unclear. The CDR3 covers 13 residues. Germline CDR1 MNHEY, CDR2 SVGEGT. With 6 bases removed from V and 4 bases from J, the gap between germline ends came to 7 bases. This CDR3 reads CASRSTGANVLTF. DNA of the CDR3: TGTGCCAGCAGATCGACAGGGGCCAACGTCCTGACTTTC.

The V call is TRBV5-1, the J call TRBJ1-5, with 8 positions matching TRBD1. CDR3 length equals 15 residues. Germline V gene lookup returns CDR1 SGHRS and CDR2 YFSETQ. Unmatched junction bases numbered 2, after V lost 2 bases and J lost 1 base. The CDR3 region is CASSLQGDSNQPQHF. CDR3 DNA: TGCGCCAGCAGCTTACAGGGGGACAGCAATCAGCCCCAGCATTTT.

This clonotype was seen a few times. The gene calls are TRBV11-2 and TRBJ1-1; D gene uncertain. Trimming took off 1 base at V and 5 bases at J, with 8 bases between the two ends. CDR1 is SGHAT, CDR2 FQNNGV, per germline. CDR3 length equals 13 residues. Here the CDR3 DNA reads TGTGCCAGCAGCTTAGGGTCAAGGACTGAAGCTTTCTTT. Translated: CASSLGSRTEAFF. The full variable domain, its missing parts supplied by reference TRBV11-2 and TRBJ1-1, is EAGVAQSPRYKIIEKRQSVAFWCNPISGHATLYWYQQILGQGPKLLIQFQNNGVVDDSQLPKDRFSAERLKGVDSTLKIQPAKLEDSAVYLCASSLGSRTEAFFGQGTRLTVV.

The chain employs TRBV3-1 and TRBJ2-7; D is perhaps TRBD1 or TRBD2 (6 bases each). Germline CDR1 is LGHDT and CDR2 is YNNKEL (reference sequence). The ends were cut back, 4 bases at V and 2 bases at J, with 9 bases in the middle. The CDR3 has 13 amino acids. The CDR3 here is CASSPRGPYEQYV. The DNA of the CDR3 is TGTGCCAGCAGCCCCCGGGGGCCCTACGAGCAGTACGTC.

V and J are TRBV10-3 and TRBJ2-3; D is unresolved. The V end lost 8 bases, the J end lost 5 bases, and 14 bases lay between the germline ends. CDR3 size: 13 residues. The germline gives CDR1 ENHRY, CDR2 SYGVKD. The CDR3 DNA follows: TGTGCCATCTTGTCACAGATTTTAGATACGCAGTATTTT. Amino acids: CAILSQILDTQYF.

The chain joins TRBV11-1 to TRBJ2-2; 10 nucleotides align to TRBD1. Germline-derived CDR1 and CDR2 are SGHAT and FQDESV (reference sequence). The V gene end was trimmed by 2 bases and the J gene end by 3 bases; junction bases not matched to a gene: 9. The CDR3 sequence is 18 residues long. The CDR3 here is CASSLIPPTGGYTGELFF. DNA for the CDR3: TGTGCCAGCAGCTTAATCCCACCGACAGGGGGCTACACCGGGGAGCTGTTTTTT.

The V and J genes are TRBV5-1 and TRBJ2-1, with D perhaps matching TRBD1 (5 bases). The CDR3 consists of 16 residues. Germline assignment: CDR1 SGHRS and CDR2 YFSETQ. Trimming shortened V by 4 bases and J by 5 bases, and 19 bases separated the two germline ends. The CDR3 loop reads CASSRRMDKHNNEQFF. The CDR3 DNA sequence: TGCGCCAGCAGCCGAAGAATGGACAAGCACAACAATGAGCAGTTCTTC. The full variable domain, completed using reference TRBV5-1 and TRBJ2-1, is KAGVTQTPRYLIKTRGQQVTLSCSPISGHRSVSWYQQTPGQGLQFLFEYFSETQRNKGNFPGRFSGRQFSNSRSEMNVSTLELGDSALYLCASSRRMDKHNNEQFFGPGTRLTVL.

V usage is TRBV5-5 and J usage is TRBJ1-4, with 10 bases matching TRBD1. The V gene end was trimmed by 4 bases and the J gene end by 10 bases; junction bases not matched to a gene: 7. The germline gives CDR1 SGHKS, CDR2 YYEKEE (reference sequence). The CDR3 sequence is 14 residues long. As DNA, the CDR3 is TGTGCCAGCAGCGCCGGGACAGGGGATACAAAACTGTTTTTT. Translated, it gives CASSAGTGDTKLFF.

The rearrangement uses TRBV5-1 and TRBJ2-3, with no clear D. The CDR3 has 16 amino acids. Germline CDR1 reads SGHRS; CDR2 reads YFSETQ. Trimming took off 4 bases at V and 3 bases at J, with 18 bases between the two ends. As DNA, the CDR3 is TGCGCCAGCAGCGCAGACGACGCGTATGAAACAGATACGCAGTATTTT. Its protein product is CASSADDAYETDTQYF.

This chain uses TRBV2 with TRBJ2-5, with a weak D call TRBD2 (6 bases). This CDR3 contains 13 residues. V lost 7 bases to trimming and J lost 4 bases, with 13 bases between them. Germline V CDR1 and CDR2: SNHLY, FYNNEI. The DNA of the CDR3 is TGTGCCAGCAAGGGACTGCTAGGAGAGACCCAGTACTTC. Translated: CASKGLLGETQYF.

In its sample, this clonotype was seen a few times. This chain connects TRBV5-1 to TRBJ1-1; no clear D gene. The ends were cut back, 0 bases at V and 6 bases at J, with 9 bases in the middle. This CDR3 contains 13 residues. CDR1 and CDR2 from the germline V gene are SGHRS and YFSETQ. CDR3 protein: CASSLESISEAFF. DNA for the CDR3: TGCGCCAGCAGCTTGGAGTCCATCTCTGAAGCTTTCTTT.